The TCR beta chain described here comes from a study of response to subunit inactivated influenza vaccine. One entry per CDR3 protein results from TCRdb running MiXCR on the RT-PCR reads. The sample has hundreds of thousands of distinct CDR3 sequences; about 14% are singletons. Trimming pared 2 bases from V and 4 bases from J, leaving 21 bases between. CDR3 length equals 18 residues. The V gene's germline CDR1 is MNHEY and CDR2 SVGEGT. Sample: PBMCs from blood, taken roughly 2 weeks before vaccination. The rearrangement joins TRBV6-2 or TRBV6-3 to TRBJ2-1; either TRBD1 or TRBD2 may fit D (6 bases each). The sequence came from a man over 45 who received an inactivated influenza vaccine. The CDR3 region has the DNA TGTGCCAGCAGTTACAAACGGGGGCGCATCAGGGCGTACAATGAGCAGTTCTTC. Protein product: CASSYKRGRIRAYNEQFF.